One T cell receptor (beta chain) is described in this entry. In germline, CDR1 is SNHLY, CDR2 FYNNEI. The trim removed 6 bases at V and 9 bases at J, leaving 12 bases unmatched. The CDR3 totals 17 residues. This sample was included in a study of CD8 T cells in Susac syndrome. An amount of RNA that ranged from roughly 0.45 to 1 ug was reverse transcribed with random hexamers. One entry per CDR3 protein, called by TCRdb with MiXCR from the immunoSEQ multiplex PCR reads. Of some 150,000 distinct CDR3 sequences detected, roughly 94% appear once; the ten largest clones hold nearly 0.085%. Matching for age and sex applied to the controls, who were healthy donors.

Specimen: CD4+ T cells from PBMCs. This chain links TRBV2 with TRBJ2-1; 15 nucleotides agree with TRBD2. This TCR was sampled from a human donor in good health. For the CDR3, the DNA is TGTGCCAGCAGCCCCGGGGGGGGACTAGCGGGAGGAACTGAGCAGTTCTTC. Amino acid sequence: CASSPGGGLAGGTEQFF. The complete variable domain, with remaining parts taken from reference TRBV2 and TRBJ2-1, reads EPEVTQTPSHQVTQMGQEVILRCVPISNHLYFYWYRQILGQKVEFLVSFYNNEISEKSEIFDDQFSVERPDGSNFTLKIRSTKLEDSAMYFCASSPGGGLAGGTEQFFGPGTRLTVL.